This TCR beta chain originates from a study of tumor-infiltrating lymphocytes in primary liver carcinoma. Overall study context: Those sampled were patients whose primary liver carcinoma was treated by surgical resection.

Total RNA amounting to roughly 0.5 ug was the source from which TCR beta cDNA was made with a constant-region primer. ARM-PCR, slightly modified, supplied the TCR beta libraries through three nested multiplex PCR rounds. Investigators reported that the first two PCR rounds, at 10 cycles each, used TRBV1-TRBV30 forward primers with a C-beta reverse primer. TCRdb re-called the multiplex PCR reads with MiXCR, one entry per CDR3 protein. In the table there are fewer than 400,000 distinct CDR3 sequences, 50% to 60% of which are singletons. The CDR3 runs 14 residues. The V and J ends lost 3 bases and 3 bases respectively, with 12 bases between them. Germline CDR1 reads MGHRA; CDR2 reads YSYEKL. This clonotype was picked up a small number of times. Its specificity is not known. In addition to blood RNA drawn from unsorted whole blood, germline DNA was extracted. Chronic HBV infection affected patients, none of whom had received treatment.

Regarding the study as a whole: The study found tumor-adjacent and tumor-blood pairs overlapped less than tumor region pairs.

The rearrangement joins TRBV4-1 to TRBJ2-7, with a tentative D call TRBD1 (5 bases). This receptor was taken from a woman aged 25 to 39 with primary liver carcinoma and hepatitis B virus infection. The source material was peripheral blood. DNA of the CDR3: TGCGCCAGCAGCCAGGGGCTATCAATCTACGAGCAGTACTTC. The encoded protein is CASSQGLSIYEQYF.